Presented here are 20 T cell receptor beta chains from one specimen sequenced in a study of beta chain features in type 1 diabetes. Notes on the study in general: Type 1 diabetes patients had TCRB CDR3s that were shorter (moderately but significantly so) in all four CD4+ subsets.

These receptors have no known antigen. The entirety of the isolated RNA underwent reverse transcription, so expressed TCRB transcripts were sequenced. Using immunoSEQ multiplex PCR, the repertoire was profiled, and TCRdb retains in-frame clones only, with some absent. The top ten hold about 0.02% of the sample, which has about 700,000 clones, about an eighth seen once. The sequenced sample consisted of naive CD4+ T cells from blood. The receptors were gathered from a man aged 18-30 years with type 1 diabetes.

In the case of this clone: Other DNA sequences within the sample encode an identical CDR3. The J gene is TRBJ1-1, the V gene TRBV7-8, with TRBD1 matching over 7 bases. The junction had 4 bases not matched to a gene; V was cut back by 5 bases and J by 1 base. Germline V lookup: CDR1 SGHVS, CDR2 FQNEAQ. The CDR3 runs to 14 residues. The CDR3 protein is CASSTGTANTEAFF. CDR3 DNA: TGTGCCAGCAGCACGGGGACAGCGAACACTGAAGCTTTCTTT.

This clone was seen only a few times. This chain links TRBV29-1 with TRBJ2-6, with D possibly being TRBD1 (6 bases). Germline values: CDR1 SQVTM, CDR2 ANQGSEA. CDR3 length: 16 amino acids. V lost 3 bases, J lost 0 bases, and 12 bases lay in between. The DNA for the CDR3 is TGCAGCGTTGATACAGGGAACCCCTCTGGGGCCAACGTCCTGACTTTC. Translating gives CSVDTGNPSGANVLTF.

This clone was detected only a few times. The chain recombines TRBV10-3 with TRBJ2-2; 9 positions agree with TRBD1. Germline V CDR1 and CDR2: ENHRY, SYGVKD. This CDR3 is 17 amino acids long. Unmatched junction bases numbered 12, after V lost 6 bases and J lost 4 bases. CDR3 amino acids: CAIRARTGAVTTGELFF. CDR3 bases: TGTGCCATCAGGGCTCGGACAGGGGCCGTCACCACCGGGGAGCTGTTTTTT.

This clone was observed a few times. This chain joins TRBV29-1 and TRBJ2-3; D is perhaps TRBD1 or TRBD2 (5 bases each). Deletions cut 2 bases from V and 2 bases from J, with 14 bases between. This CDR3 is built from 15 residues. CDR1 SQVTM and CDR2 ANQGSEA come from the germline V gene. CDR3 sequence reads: CSVERGGQITDTQYF. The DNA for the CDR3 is TGCAGCGTTGAACGTGGGGGTCAGATCACAGATACGCAGTATTTT.

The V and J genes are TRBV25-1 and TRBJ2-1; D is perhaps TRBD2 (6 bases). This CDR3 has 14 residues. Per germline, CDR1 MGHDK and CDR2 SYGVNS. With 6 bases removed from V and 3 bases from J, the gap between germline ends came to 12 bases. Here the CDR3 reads CASRGTGDYNEQFF. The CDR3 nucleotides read TGTGCCAGCAGGGGGACGGGAGACTACAATGAGCAGTTCTTC.

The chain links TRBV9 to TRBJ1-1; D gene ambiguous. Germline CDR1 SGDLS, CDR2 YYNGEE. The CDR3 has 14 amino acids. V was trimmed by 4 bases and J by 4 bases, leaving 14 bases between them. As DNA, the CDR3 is TGTGCCAGCAGCCGCCGAAATGGCGGCACTGAAGCTTTCTTT. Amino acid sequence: CASSRRNGGTEAFF.

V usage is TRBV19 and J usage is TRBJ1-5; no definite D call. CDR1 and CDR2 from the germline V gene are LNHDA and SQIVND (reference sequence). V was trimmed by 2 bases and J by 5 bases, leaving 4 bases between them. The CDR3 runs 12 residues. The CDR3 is CASSILDQPQHF. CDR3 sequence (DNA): TGTGCCAGTAGTATACTTGATCAGCCCCAGCATTTT.

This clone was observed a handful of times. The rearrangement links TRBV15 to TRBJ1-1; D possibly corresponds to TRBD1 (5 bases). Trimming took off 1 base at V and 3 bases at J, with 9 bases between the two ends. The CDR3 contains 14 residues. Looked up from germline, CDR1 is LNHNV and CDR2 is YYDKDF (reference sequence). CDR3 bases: TGTGCCACCAGCAGAGCTCAGGGTGACACTGAAGCTTTCTTT. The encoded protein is CATSRAQGDTEAFF.

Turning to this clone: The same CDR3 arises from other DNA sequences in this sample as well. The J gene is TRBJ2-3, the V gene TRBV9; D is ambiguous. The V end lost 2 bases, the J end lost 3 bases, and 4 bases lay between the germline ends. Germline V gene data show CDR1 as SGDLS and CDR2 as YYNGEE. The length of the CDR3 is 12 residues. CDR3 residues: CASSVSTDTQYF. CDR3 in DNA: TGTGCCAGCAGCGTGAGTACAGATACGCAGTATTTT.

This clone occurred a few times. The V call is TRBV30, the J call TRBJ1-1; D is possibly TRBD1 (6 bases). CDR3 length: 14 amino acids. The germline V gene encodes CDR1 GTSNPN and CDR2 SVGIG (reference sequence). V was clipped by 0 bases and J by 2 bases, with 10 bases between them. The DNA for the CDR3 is TGTGCCTGGAGTGTGGACAGTTCTAACACTGAAGCTTTCTTT. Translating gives CAWSVDSSNTEAFF. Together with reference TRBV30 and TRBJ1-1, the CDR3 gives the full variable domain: SQTIHQWPATLVQPVGSPLSLECTVEGTSNPNLYWYRQAAGRGLQLLFYSVGIGQISSEVPQNLSASRPQDRQFILSSKKLLLSDSGFYLCAWSVDSSNTEAFFGQGTRLTVV.

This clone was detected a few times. As DNA, the CDR3 is TGTGCCACCAGCAGAGATCCCGCGAGGAGGGACAATGAGCAGTTCTTC. This sequence encodes CATSRDPARRDNEQFF. This sequence joins TRBV15 and TRBJ2-1; possible D gene TRBD2, 6 bases. The CDR3 length is 16 residues. V was shortened by 0 bases and J by 5 bases, with 14 bases between the two germline ends. Germline V gene data show CDR1 as LNHNV and CDR2 as YYDKDF (reference sequence).

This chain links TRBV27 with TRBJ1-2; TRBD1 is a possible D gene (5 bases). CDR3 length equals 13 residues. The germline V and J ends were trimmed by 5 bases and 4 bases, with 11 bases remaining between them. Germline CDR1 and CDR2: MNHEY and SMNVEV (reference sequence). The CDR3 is CASSPNGGYGYTF. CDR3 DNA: TGTGCCAGCAGTCCCAACGGGGGCTATGGCTACACCTTC.

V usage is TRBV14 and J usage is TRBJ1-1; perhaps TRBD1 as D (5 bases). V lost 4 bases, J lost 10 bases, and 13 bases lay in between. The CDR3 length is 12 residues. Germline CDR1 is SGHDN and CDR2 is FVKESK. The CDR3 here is CASSPRGVGAFF. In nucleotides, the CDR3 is TGTGCCAGCAGCCCCAGAGGGGTGGGAGCTTTCTTT.

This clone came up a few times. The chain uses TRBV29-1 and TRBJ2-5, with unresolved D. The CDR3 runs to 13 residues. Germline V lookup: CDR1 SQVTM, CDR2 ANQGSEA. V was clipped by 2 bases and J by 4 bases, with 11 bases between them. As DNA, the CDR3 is TGCAGCGTTGAAATGGCTTTCCGAGAGACCCAGTACTTC. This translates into CSVEMAFRETQYF. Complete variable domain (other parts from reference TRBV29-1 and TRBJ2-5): SAVISQKPSRDICQRGTSLTIQCQVDSQVTMMFWYRQQPGQSLTLIATANQGSEATYESGFVIDKFPISRPNLTFSTLTVSNMSPEDSSIYLCSVEMAFRETQYFGPGTRLLVL.

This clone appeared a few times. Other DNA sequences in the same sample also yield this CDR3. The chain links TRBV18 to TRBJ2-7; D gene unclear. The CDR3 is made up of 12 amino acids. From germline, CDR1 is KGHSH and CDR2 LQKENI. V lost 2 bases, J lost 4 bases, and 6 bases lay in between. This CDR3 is CASSPGEYEQYF. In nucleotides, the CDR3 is TGTGCCAGCTCACCAGGGGAATACGAGCAGTACTTC.

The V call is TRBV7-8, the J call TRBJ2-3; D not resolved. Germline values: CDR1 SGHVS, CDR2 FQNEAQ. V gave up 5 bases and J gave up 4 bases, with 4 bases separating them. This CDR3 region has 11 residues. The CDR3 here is CASSNSDTQYF. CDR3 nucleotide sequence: TGTGCCAGCAGCAACTCAGATACGCAGTATTTT. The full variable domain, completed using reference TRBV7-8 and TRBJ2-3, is GAGVSQSPRYKVAKRGQDVALRCDPISGHVSLFWYQQALGQGPEFLTYFQNEAQLDKSGLPSDRFFAERPEGSVSTLKIQRTQQEDSAVYLCASSNSDTQYFGPGTRLTVL.

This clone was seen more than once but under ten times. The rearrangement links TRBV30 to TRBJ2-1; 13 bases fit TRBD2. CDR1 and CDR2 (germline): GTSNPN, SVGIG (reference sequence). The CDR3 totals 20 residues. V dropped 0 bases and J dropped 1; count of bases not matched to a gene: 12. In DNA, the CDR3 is TGTGCCTGGAGTGTCGGGAGGACTAGCGGGGGTACAGGGTCCTACAATGAGCAGTTCTTC. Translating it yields CAWSVGRTSGGTGSYNEQFF.

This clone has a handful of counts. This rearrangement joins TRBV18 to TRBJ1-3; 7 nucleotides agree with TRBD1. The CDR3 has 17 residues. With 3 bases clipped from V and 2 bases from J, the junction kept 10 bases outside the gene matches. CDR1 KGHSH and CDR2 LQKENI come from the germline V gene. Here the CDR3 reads CASSPLPGQVTGNTIYF. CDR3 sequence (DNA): TGTGCCAGCTCACCCCTCCCCGGACAGGTCACTGGAAACACCATATATTTT.

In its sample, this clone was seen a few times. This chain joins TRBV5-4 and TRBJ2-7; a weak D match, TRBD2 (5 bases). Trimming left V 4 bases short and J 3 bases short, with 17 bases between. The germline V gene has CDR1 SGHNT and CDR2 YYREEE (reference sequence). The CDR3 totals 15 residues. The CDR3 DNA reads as TGTGCCAGCAGCCCCGTAGGAGGTTCCCTCTACGAGCAGTACTTC. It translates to CASSPVGGSLYEQYF.

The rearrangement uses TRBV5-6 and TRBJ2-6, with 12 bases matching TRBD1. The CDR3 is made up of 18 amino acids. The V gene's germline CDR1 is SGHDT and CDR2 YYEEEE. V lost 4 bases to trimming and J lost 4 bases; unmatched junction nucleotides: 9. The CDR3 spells CASSPRDRGRRGANVLTF. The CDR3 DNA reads TGTGCCAGCAGCCCCCGGGACAGGGGGCGACGGGGGGCCAACGTCCTGACTTTC.